The entry that follows covers one TCR beta chain sequence. What it binds is unknown. V was pared by 4 bases and J by 0 bases, with 9 bases of the junction left unmatched. This CDR3 is 17 amino acids long. The germline gives CDR1 SGDLS, CDR2 YYNGEE. The data belong to a study of cytomegalovirus exposure and HLA in healthy donors. General observations from the study: An analysis was carried out at a later point. It showed that HLA-associated TCR beta chains were more clonally expanded than equally common non-associated chains.

13 Jbeta primers and 60 Vbeta primers were used for the PCR. Sequenced by immunoSEQ multiplex PCR; TCRdb stores in-frame clones only, minus some. The sample records about 130,000 clones, 76% being singletons. The sequence was obtained from a man aged 50 to 59 in good health and CMV-seronegative. Source material: PBMCs. The chain links TRBV9 to TRBJ1-1, with 10 bases fitting TRBD1. CDR3 nucleotides: TGTGCCAGCAGCCCCTTTAGGGGACAGGGGTTGAACACTGAAGCTTTCTTT. Encoded protein: CASSPFRGQGLNTEAFF.